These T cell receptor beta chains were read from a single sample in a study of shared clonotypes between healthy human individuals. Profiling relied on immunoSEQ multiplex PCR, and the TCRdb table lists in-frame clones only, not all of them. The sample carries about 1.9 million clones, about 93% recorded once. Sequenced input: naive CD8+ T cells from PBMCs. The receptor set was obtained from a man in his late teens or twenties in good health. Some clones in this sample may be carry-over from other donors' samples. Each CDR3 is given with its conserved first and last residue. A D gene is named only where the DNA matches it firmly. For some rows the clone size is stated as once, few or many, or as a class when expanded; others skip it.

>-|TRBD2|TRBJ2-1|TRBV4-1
CASSQRLATYNEQFF
TGCGCCAGCAGCCAAAGACTAGCGACCTACAATGAGCAGTTCTTC
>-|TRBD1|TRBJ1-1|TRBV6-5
CATSTGVDTEAFF
TGTGCCACCTCGACAGGGGTCGACACTGAAGCTTTCTTT
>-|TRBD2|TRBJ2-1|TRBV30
CAWEPSGTSGLSYNEQFF
TGTGCCTGGGAACCGTCCGGGACTAGCGGACTCTCCTACAATGAGCAGTTCTTC
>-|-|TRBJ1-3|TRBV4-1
CASSQSEGASSGNTIYF
TGCGCCAGCAGCCAAAGTGAGGGAGCCAGCTCTGGAAACACCATATATTTT
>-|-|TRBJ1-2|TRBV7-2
CASSFMPAYGYTF
TGTGCCAGCAGCTTCATGCCAGCCTATGGCTACACCTTC
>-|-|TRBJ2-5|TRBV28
CASRRRVRETQYF
TGTGCCAGCAGAAGGAGGGTAAGGGAGACCCAGTACTTC
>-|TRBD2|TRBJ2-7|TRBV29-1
CSVVSLASGSGYEQYF
TGCAGCGTTGTATCGTTGGCTAGCGGGAGTGGTTACGAGCAGTACTTC
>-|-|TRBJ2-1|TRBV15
CATSSGSSSYNEQFF
TGTGCCACCAGCAGCGGTTCGAGCTCCTACAATGAGCAGTTCTTC
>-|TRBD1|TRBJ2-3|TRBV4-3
CASSQDLDRVDTQYF
TGCGCCAGCAGCCAAGATCTTGACAGGGTAGATACGCAGTATTTT
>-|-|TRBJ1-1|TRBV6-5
CASSYSRYTEAFF
TGTGCCAGCAGTTACTCACGGTACACTGAAGCTTTCTTT
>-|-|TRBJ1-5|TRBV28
CASTYQNQPQHF
TGTGCCAGCACCTATCAAAATCAGCCCCAGCATTTT
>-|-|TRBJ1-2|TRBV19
CASSRGQDYYGYTF
TGTGCCAGTAGTAGGGGGCAGGACTACTATGGCTACACCTTC
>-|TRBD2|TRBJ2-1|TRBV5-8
CASSQQGLGLGEQFF
TGTGCCAGCAGCCAACAGGGACTAGGTCTCGGCGAGCAGTTCTTC
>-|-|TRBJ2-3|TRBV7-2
CASSWQELTPTDTQYF
TGTGCCAGCAGCTGGCAGGAACTGACGCCGACAGATACGCAGTATTTT
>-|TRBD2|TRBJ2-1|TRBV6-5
CASSLLAGANEQFF
TGTGCCAGCAGTCTACTAGCGGGAGCGAATGAGCAGTTCTTC
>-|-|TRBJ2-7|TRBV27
CASSSTFYEQYF
TGTGCCAGCAGTTCGACATTTTACGAGCAGTACTTC
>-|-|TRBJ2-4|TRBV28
CASSFNPGLDTKNIQYF
TGTGCCAGCAGTTTTAACCCGGGGCTCGACACCAAAAACATTCAGTACTTC
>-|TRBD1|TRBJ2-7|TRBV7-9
CASSSGTGGPSYEQYF
TGTGCCAGCAGCTCCGGGACAGGGGGTCCCTCCTACGAGCAGTACTTC
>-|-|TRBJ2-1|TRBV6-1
CASSELSVNEQFF
TGTGCCAGCAGTGAACTATCCGTCAATGAGCAGTTCTTC
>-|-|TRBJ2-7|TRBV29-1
CSVREGPHEQYF
TGCAGCGTACGAGAGGGGCCCCACGAGCAGTACTTC
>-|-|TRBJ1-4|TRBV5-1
CASSYYQTGSNEKLFF
TGCGCCAGCAGCTACTACCAGACGGGATCCAATGAAAAACTGTTTTTT
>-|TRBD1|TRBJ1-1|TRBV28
CASSPDRGLTEAFF
TGTGCCAGCAGCCCCGACAGGGGGCTCACTGAAGCTTTCTTT
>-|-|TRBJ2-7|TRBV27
CASQTSYEQYF
TGTGCCAGCCAGACCTCCTACGAGCAGTACTTC
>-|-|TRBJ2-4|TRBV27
CASSWGGPKNIQYF
TGTGCCAGCAGTTGGGGGGGCCCGAAAAACATTCAGTACTTC
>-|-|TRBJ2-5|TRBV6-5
CASSSGGWETQYF
TGTGCCAGCAGTAGCGGTGGATGGGAGACCCAGTACTTC
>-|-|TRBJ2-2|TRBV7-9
CASSPSTGELFF
TGTGCCAGCAGCCCATCCACCGGGGAGCTGTTTTTT
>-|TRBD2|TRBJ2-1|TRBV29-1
CSGRWGGNEQFF
TGCAGCGGCCGGTGGGGGGGCAATGAGCAGTTCTTC
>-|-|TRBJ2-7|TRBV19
CASLTRGSVYEQYF
TGTGCCAGTCTTACCAGGGGCTCGGTCTACGAGCAGTACTTC
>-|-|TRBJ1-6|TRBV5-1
CASRKGGTAIDSPLHF
TGCGCCAGCAGGAAAGGCGGGACTGCCATTGATTCACCCCTCCACTTT
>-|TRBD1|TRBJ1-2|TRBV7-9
CASSGTGVWDYGYTF
TGTGCCAGCAGCGGGACAGGGGTTTGGGACTATGGCTACACCTTC
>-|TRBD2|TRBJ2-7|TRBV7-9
CASSPGTNFYEQYF
TGTGCCAGCAGCCCCGGGACTAACTTCTACGAGCAGTACTTC
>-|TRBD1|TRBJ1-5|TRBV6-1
CASSDHDRVQPQHF
TGTGCCAGCAGTGACCATGACAGGGTTCAGCCCCAGCATTTT
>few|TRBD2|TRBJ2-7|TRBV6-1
CASGSGVSTYEQYF
TGTGCCAGCGGGAGCGGGGTCTCGACCTACGAGCAGTACTTC
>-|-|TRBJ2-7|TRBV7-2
CASSLAFLSEYSDEQYF
TGTGCCAGCAGCTTAGCCTTCTTATCGGAGTATTCTGACGAGCAGTACTTC
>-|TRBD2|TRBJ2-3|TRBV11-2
CASSLFAGGPDTQYF
TGTGCCAGCAGCTTATTCGCGGGAGGGCCAGATACGCAGTATTTT
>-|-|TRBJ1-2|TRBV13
CASSPSYGYTF
TGTGCCAGCAGCCCAAGCTATGGCTACACCTTC
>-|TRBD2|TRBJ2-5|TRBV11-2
CASQYSGEGGETQYF
TGTGCCAGTCAATACTCCGGGGAGGGCGGAGAGACCCAGTACTTC